This T cell receptor (beta chain) was obtained from a study of blood T cell repertoires in COVID-19. Study information: Sample material is recorded as cDNA or gDNA derived from T cells, B-cell-depleted T cells, or PBMCs.

The V gene's germline CDR1 is WSHSY and CDR2 SAAADI. CDR3 length equals 14 residues. Unmatched junction bases numbered 3, after V lost 5 bases and J lost 4 bases. TCRdb keeps only in-frame clones here, not all; method: immunoSEQ multiplex PCR. Seen here are 70,000 or so clones, roughly 72% observed once, and the top ten hold 15%. The clonotype comes from a man between 60 and 70 years old with COVID-19, enrolled during active disease. The chain is built from TRBV10-2 and TRBJ2-1, with 9 positions matching TRBD2. What was sequenced was peripheral blood. CDR3 nucleotides: TGCGCCAGCAGTCGTAGCGGGGGATACAATGAGCAGTTCTTC. It yields the protein CASSRSGGYNEQFF.